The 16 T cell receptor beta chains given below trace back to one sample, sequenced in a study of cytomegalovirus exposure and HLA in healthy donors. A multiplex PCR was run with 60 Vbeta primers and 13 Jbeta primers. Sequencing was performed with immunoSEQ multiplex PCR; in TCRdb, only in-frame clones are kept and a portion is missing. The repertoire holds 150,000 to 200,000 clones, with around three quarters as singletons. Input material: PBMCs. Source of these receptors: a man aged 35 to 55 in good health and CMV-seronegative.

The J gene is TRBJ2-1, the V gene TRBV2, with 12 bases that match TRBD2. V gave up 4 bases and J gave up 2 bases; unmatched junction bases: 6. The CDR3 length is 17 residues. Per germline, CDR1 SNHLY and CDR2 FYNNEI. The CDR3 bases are TGTGCCAGCAGTGTGGCTAGCGGGAGGGCCGCCTACAATGAGCAGTTCTTC. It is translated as CASSVASGRAAYNEQFF. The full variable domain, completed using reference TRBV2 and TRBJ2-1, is EPEVTQTPSHQVTQMGQEVILRCVPISNHLYFYWYRQILGQKVEFLVSFYNNEISEKSEIFDDQFSVERPDGSNFTLKIRSTKLEDSAMYFCASSVASGRAAYNEQFFGPGTRLTVL.

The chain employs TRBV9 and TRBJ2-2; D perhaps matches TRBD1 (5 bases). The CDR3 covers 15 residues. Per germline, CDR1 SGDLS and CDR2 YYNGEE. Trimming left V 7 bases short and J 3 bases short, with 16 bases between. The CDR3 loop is CASSFFREDTGELFF. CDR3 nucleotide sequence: TGTGCCAGCTCGTTCTTCAGGGAAGACACCGGGGAGCTGTTTTTT.

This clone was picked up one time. The CDR3 loop is CSVLGTSGSYEQYF. The DNA of the CDR3 is TGCAGCGTGCTTGGGACTAGCGGTTCCTACGAGCAGTACTTC. The V gene is TRBV29-1, the J gene TRBJ2-7, with 11 bases that match TRBD2. The CDR3 is 14 amino acids. Per the germline V gene, CDR1 is SQVTM and CDR2 is ANQGSEA. V lost 6 bases to trimming and J lost 1 base; unmatched junction nucleotides: 5.

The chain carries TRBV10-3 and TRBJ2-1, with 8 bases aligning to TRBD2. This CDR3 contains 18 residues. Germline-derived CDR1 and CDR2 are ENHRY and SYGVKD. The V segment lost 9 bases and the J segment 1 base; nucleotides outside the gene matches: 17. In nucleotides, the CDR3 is TGTGCCATAACCTCCACCAGGGGAGCGGGGGCATCCTACAATGAGCAGTTCTTC. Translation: CAITSTRGAGASYNEQFF.

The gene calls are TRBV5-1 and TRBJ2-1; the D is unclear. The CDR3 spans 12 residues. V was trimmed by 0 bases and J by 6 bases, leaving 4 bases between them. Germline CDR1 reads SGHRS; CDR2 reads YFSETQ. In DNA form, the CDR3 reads TGCGCCAGCAGCTTGGTCGTCAATGAGCAGTTCTTC. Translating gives CASSLVVNEQFF. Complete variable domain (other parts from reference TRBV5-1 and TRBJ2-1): KAGVTQTPRYLIKTRGQQVTLSCSPISGHRSVSWYQQTPGQGLQFLFEYFSETQRNKGNFPGRFSGRQFSNSRSEMNVSTLELGDSALYLCASSLVVNEQFFGPGTRLTVL.

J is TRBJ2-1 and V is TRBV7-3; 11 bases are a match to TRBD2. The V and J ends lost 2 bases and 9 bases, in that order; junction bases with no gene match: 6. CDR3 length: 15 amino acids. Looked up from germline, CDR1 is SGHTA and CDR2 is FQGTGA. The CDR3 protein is CASSLLTSGRGEQFF. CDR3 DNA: TGTGCCAGCAGCTTACTCACTAGCGGGAGAGGTGAGCAGTTCTTC. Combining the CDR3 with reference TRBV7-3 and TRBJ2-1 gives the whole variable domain GAGVSQTPSNKVTEKGKYVELRCDPISGHTALYWYRQSLGQGPEFLIYFQGTGAADDSGLPNDRFFAVRPEGSVSTLKIQRTERGDSAVYLCASSLLTSGRGEQFFGPGTRLTVL.

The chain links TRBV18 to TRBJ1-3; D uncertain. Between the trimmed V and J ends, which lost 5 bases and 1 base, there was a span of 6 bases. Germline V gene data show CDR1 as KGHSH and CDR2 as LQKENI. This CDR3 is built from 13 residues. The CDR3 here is CASSVQSGNTIYF. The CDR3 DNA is TGTGCCAGCTCAGTCCAGTCTGGAAACACCATATATTTT.

The CDR3 is CASSLVRGNTEAFF. The CDR3 coding sequence is TGTGCCAGCAGCTTAGTCAGGGGTAACACTGAAGCTTTCTTT. The chain combines TRBV13 with TRBJ1-1, with D perhaps matching TRBD1 (6 bases). V lost 1 base and J 2 bases, leaving 8 bases between the germline ends. Per the germline V gene, CDR1 is PRHDT and CDR2 is FYEKMQ (reference sequence). The CDR3 length is 14 residues.

CDR3 nucleotide sequence: TGTGCCAGCGGTAGCGGGGGGATCACAGATACGCAGTATTTT. Translation: CASGSGGITDTQYF. The V gene is TRBV18, the J gene TRBJ2-3; 10 bases are shared with TRBD2. The CDR3 has 14 residues. The germline CDR1 and CDR2 sequences are KGHSH and LQKENI. After removal of 8 bases from V and 2 bases from J, the junction contained 4 bases not matched to a gene.

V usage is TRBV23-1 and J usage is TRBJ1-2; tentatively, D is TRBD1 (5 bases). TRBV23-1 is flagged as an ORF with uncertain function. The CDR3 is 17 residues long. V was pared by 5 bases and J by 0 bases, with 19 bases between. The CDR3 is CASSLSQGRVTNYGYTF. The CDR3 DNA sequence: TGCGCCAGCAGTTTATCGCAAGGCAGGGTTACTAACTATGGCTACACCTTC.

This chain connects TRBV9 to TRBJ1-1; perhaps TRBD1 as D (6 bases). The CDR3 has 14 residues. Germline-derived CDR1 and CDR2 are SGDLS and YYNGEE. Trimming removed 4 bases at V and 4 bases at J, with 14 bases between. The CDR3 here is CASSYRGHGTEAFF. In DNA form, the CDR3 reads TGTGCCAGCAGCTACCGGGGACACGGCACTGAAGCTTTCTTT. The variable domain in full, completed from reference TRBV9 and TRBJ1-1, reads DSGVTQTPKHLITATGQRVTLRCSPRSGDLSVYWYQQSLDQGLQFLIQYYNGEERAKGNILERFSAQQFPDLHSELNLSSLELGDSALYFCASSYRGHGTEAFFGQGTRLTVV.

The CDR3: CASSLAQFGGGREKLFF. The CDR3, as DNA: TGTGCCAGCAGCTTAGCGCAGTTTGGGGGAGGGCGAGAAAAACTGTTTTTT. The rearrangement uses TRBV7-2 and TRBJ1-4, with D possibly TRBD1 on 5 matching bases. This CDR3 spans 17 amino acids. Trimming stripped 0 bases from V and 8 bases from J, with 19 bases between. CDR1 and CDR2 (germline): SGHTA, FQGNSA.

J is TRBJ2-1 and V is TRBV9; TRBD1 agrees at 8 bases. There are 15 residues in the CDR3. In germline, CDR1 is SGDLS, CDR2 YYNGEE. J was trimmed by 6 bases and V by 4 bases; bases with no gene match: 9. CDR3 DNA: TGTGCCAGCAGCCCAGGGGGCGAGATCTTCAATGAGCAGTTCTTC. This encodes CASSPGGEIFNEQFF.

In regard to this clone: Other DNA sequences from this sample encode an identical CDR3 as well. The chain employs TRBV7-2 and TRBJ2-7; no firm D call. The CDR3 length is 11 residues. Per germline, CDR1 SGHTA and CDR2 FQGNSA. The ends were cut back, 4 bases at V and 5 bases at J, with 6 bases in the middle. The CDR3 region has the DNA TGTGCCAGCAGCTCGAGTCACGAGCAGTACTTC. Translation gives CASSSSHEQYF.

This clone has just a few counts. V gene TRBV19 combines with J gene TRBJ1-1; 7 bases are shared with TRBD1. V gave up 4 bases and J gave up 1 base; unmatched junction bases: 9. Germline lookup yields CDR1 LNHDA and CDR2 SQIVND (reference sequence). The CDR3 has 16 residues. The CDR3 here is CASSRRQGGTNTEAFF. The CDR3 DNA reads TGTGCCAGTAGTAGAAGACAGGGAGGAACGAACACTGAAGCTTTCTTT.

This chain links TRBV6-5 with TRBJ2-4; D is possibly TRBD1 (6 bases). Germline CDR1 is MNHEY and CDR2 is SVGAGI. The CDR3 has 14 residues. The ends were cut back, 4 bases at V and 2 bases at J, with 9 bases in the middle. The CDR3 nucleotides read TGTGCCAGCAGTTCTGGACAGACCAAAAACATTCAGTACTTC. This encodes CASSSGQTKNIQYF.